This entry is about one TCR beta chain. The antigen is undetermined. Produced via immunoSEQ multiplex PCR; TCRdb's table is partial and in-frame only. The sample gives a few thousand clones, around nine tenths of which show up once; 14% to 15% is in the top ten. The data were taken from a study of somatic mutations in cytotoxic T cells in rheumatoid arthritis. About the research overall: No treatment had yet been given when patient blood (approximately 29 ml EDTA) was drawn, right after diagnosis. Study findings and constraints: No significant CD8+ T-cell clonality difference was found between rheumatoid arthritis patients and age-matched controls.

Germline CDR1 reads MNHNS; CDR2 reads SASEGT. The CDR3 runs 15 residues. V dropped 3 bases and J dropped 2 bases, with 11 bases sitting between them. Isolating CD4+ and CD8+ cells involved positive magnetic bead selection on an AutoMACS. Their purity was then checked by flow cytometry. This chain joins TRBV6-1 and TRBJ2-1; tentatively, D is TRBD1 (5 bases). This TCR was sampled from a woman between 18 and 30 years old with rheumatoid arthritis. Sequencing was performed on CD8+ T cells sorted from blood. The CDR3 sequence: CASSETRVPYNEQFF. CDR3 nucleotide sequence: TGTGCCAGCAGTGAGACCAGGGTCCCCTACAATGAGCAGTTCTTC.